The 10 T cell receptor beta chains listed next were all sequenced from one sample in a study of cytotoxic CD8 clonotypes in ibrutinib-treated CLL (dated by TCRdb to about 2021). The time point label, read with the paper, signifies: more than 10 months on ibrutinib. The library relied on the immunoSEQ multiplex PCR assay. TCRdb's version of the immuneACCESS table is confined to in-frame rearrangements and falls short of the full clone set. An unresolved V gene accounts for under half of the shortfall where checked; the remainder is of unknown origin. This sample gives 110,000 to 150,000 clones in total; approximately 80% of them show up just once. The ten most abundant clones make up 28% of the sample. Material: PBMCs, obtained after 12 months of ibrutinib treatment. The source is a human donor with chronic lymphocytic leukemia.

V and J are TRBV28 and TRBJ1-6; the D gene is possibly TRBD1 (5 bases). CDR3 length equals 17 residues. Germline V gene lookup returns CDR1 MDHEN and CDR2 SYDVKM. V lost 5 bases to trimming and J lost 4 bases, with 18 bases between them. CDR3 residues: CASSGGSGGDYNSPLHF. DNA of the CDR3: TGTGCCAGCAGTGGAGGGTCGGGAGGGGATTATAATTCACCCCTCCACTTT.

The CDR3 coding sequence is TGTGCCAGCAGAAGACCGGGACAAGACTATGGCTACACCTTC. Amino acids: CASRRPGQDYGYTF. The rearrangement uses TRBV6-5 and TRBJ1-2, with D tentatively TRBD1 (6 bases). This CDR3 is built from 14 residues. V shed 6 bases and J shed 3 bases, with 14 bases lying between them. Germline loops: CDR1 MNHEY, CDR2 SVGAGI.

This clone was observed a handful of times. The chain joins TRBV5-1 to TRBJ2-7, with D tentatively TRBD1 (5 bases). The CDR3 totals 15 residues. CDR1 SGHRS and CDR2 YFSETQ come from the germline V gene. V was trimmed by 0 bases and J by 0 bases, leaving 10 bases between them. CDR3 sequence reads: CASSLVAGFSYEQYF. CDR3 DNA: TGCGCCAGCAGCTTGGTGGCAGGGTTCTCCTACGAGCAGTACTTC.

This clone was seen a few times. The chain couples TRBV11-2 to TRBJ2-2; D uncertain. The CDR3 is 13 residues long. Germline V CDR1 and CDR2: SGHAT, FQNNGV. The germline V and J ends were trimmed by 5 bases and 6 bases, with 10 bases remaining between them. Written as DNA, the CDR3 is TGTGCCAGCAGCCGTGACGATTCCGGGGAGCTGTTTTTT. The encoded protein is CASSRDDSGELFF.

This clone showed up just a few times. The chain couples TRBV7-8 to TRBJ1-3; 7 bases are shared with TRBD1. The junction had 15 bases not matched to a gene; V was cut back by 5 bases and J by 8 bases. The CDR3 covers 16 residues. Germline CDR1 is SGHVS and CDR2 is FQNEAQ. The DNA of the CDR3 is TGTGCCAGCAGCCTAGAGGGCCAACAGGGGTTTTACACCATATATTTT. As protein: CASSLEGQQGFYTIYF. Drawing the rest from reference TRBV7-8 and TRBJ1-3, the complete variable domain is GAGVSQSPRYKVAKRGQDVALRCDPISGHVSLFWYQQALGQGPEFLTYFQNEAQLDKSGLPSDRFFAERPEGSVSTLKIQRTQQEDSAVYLCASSLEGQQGFYTIYFGEGSWLTVV.

The chain joins TRBV27 to TRBJ1-1, with TRBD1 as a possible D gene (6 bases). The CDR3 totals 14 residues. Germline CDR1 reads MNHEY; CDR2 reads SMNVEV (reference sequence). V lost 8 bases and J 1 base, leaving 14 bases between the germline ends. In DNA, the CDR3 is TGTGCCAGCTGTATGGGGGCGCCGAACACTGAAGCTTTCTTT. Protein product: CASCMGAPNTEAFF.

The rearrangement joins TRBV7-6 to TRBJ2-5, with D perhaps matching TRBD2 (6 bases). Germline lookup yields CDR1 SGHVS and CDR2 FNYEAQ. This CDR3 comprises 12 residues. The germline V and J ends were trimmed by 6 bases and 7 bases, with 12 bases remaining between them. In DNA, the CDR3 is TGTGCCAGCAGAGCAGGGAGGCCGACCCAGTACTTC. Its translation is CASRAGRPTQYF.

This chain links TRBV27 with TRBJ2-7; no firm D call. The germline CDR1 and CDR2 sequences are MNHEY and SMNVEV (reference sequence). There are 13 residues in the CDR3. The germline V and J ends were trimmed by 2 bases and 4 bases, with 9 bases remaining between them. The CDR3 protein is CASSLRSVYEQYF. CDR3 nucleotide sequence: TGTGCCAGCAGTTTAAGATCGGTTTACGAGCAGTACTTC.

The V and J genes are TRBV7-9 and TRBJ2-1, with D maybe TRBD2 (7 bases). Looked up from germline, CDR1 is SEHNR and CDR2 is FQNEAQ (reference sequence). The V gene lost 5 bases and the J gene lost 9 bases, with 20 bases spanning the gap. The CDR3 has 15 residues. The CDR3 sequence is CASSPPGGGLVEQFF. Written as DNA, the CDR3 is TGTGCCAGCAGCCCACCGGGGGGCGGGCTGGTTGAGCAGTTCTTC.

This clone was seen a few times. This rearrangement joins TRBV30 to TRBJ1-6; D not resolved. Trimming took 1 base from V and 0 from J, leaving 7 bases between them. There are 15 residues in the CDR3. Germline V gene data show CDR1 as GTSNPN and CDR2 as SVGIG (reference sequence). CDR3 sequence (DNA): TGTGCCTGGAGTGCAGTGAGCTCCTATAATTCACCCCTCCACTTT. Translating it yields CAWSAVSSYNSPLHF.